This T cell receptor beta chain was captured by sequencing in a study of T-cell reconstitution after alpha-beta-depleted transplantation in children. Whole-study findings and limits: Reported findings indicate that, about two months after transplant, alpha-beta T cells came from several hundred expanded clones, which were derived from non-depleted graft cells. At the one-year point after transplant, T-cell counts and TCRbeta diversity were found to come mostly from T cells that had been newly produced. From surviving recipient T cells and thymic progenitors came the high day-60 TCRbeta diversity observed in some patients.

Unique molecular identifiers were built into the TCRbeta library. TCRdb analysed the PCR reads with MiXCR anew, one entry per CDR3 protein. Of about 420,000 distinct CDR3 sequences listed, roughly 16% are singletons. The sample holds a few counts of this clonotype. The antigen is not known. The CDR3 consists of 16 residues. CDR1 and CDR2 (germline): SGHAT, FQDESV (reference sequence). The V segment lost 3 bases and the J segment 2 bases; nucleotides outside the gene matches: 6. The V gene is TRBV11-1, the J gene TRBJ2-1; TRBD2 matches 8 bases. Material: PBMCs, mostly from graft donor cells, obtained 360 days after TCRalphabeta/CD19-depleted stem cell transplant. The source is a boy less than two years old who had a stem cell transplant for Wiskott-Aldrich syndrome, so the T cells may come from the graft donor. CDR3 bases: TGTGCCAGCAGCTTCAGCGGGGGCCTACCCTACAATGAGCAGTTCTTC. It encodes CASSFSGGLPYNEQFF. The full variable domain, its missing parts supplied by reference TRBV11-1 and TRBJ2-1, is EAEVAQSPRYKITEKSQAVAFWCDPISGHATLYWYRQILGQGPELLVQFQDESVVDDSQLPKDRFSAERLKGVDSTLKIQPAELGDSAMYLCASSFSGGLPYNEQFFGPGTRLTVL.